Below are 11 T cell receptor beta chains sequenced from a single sample in a study of control samples from healthy donors and cancer patients. Sequencing used immunoSEQ multiplex PCR; TCRdb keeps in-frame clones, though not all of them. The sample has tens of thousands of clones; under 90% are singletons. Sequenced sample: PBMCs. These receptors all stem from a woman between 45 and 60 years old with colorectal cancer.

This sequence joins TRBV7-3 and TRBJ2-6; TRBD1 might be the D (6 bases). The germline V gene encodes CDR1 SGHTA and CDR2 FQGTGA. This CDR3 is built from 15 residues. Trimming left V 4 bases short and J 1 base short, with 8 bases between. As DNA, the CDR3 is TGTGCCAGCAGCTACGACAGGTCTGGGGCCAACGTCCTGACTTTC. Amino acid sequence: CASSYDRSGANVLTF.

The chain joins TRBV2 to TRBJ2-3; D unclear. Trimming shortened V by 2 bases and J by 4 bases, and 16 bases separated the two germline ends. The CDR3 loop spans 16 amino acids. CDR1 and CDR2 from the germline V gene are SNHLY and FYNNEI. In DNA form, the CDR3 reads TGTGCCAGCAGTGAAATCTTAGGAAGATTCGCAGATACGCAGTATTTT. Protein: CASSEILGRFADTQYF.

This clone was counted between two and nine times. The rearrangement joins TRBV24-1 to TRBJ2-7, with 7 nucleotides matching TRBD1. The germline CDR1 and CDR2 sequences are KGHDR and SFDVKD. The V segment lost 1 base and the J segment 3 bases; nucleotides outside the gene matches: 8. The CDR3 has 16 amino acids. CDR3 amino acids: CATSDFPGQDYYEQYV. CDR3 DNA: TGTGCCACCAGTGATTTCCCCGGACAGGATTACTACGAGCAGTACGTC.

The chain links TRBV6-6 to TRBJ2-1; 9 bases match TRBD1. CDR3 length: 13 amino acids. Germline V gene lookup returns CDR1 MNHNY and CDR2 SVGAGI (reference sequence). With V trimmed by 6 bases and J by 9 bases, 6 bases remained unmatched. The CDR3 region has the DNA TGTGCCAGCAGCCGGGACAGGGTGGCTGAGCAGTTCTTC. Amino acids: CASSRDRVAEQFF.

The chain recombines TRBV6-2 or TRBV6-3 with TRBJ1-2; 9 bases align to TRBD1. Germline-derived CDR1 and CDR2 are MNHEY and SVGEGT. The CDR3 length is 16 residues. Trimming cost V 0 bases and J 3 bases; bases outside gene matches: 5. CDR3 protein: CASSYSHRGRDYGYTF. In nucleotides, the CDR3 is TGTGCCAGCAGTTACTCGCACAGGGGGCGAGACTATGGCTACACCTTC.

V is TRBV7-2 and J is TRBJ1-5; D is ambiguous. CDR3 size: 15 residues. Germline CDR1 SGHTA, CDR2 FQGNSA. V lost 2 bases and J 5 bases, leaving 13 bases between the germline ends. The CDR3 spells CASSLRHSIDQPQHF. The CDR3 DNA follows: TGTGCCAGCAGCTTACGGCACAGTATTGATCAGCCCCAGCATTTT.

V and J are TRBV5-1 and TRBJ1-1, with unresolved D. The V gene lost 3 bases and the J gene lost 7 bases, with 13 bases spanning the gap. Germline CDR1 and CDR2: SGHRS and YFSETQ. The CDR3 contains 13 residues. CDR3 nucleotide sequence: TGCGCCAGCAGCTCCAATGGAGGAGTTGAAGCTTTCTTT. It codes for CASSSNGGVEAFF. Drawing the rest from reference TRBV5-1 and TRBJ1-1, the complete variable domain is KAGVTQTPRYLIKTRGQQVTLSCSPISGHRSVSWYQQTPGQGLQFLFEYFSETQRNKGNFPGRFSGRQFSNSRSEMNVSTLELGDSALYLCASSSNGGVEAFFGQGTRLTVV.

The rearrangement joins TRBV4-3 to TRBJ1-4, with D perhaps matching TRBD1 (6 bases). This CDR3 contains 16 residues. The V end lost 4 bases, the J end lost 0 bases, and 12 bases lay between the germline ends. Germline lookup yields CDR1 LGHNA and CDR2 YSLEER. The CDR3 reads CASSRDRQSTNEKLFF. The CDR3 DNA reads TGCGCCAGCAGCCGAGACAGGCAATCAACTAATGAAAAACTGTTTTTT.

The V and J genes are TRBV6-2 or TRBV6-3 and TRBJ1-5; no definite D call. The CDR3 totals 15 residues. Deletions cut 5 bases from V and 1 base from J, with 12 bases between. Germline CDR1 MNHEY, CDR2 SVGEGT. CDR3 coding DNA: TGTGCCAGCAGTCCGCCAGACAACAGCAATCAGCCCCAGCATTTT. Encoded protein: CASSPPDNSNQPQHF.

V is TRBV10-2 and J is TRBJ1-1; D not certain. Trimming shortened V by 5 bases and J by 7 bases, and 11 bases separated the two germline ends. Germline V gene sequence: CDR1 WSHSY, CDR2 SAAADI. The CDR3 is 12 amino acids. The CDR3 coding sequence is TGCGCCAGCAGTCACATGGAATTTGAAGCTTTCTTT. Protein sequence: CASSHMEFEAFF.

V and J are TRBV24-1 and TRBJ2-7, with D perhaps TRBD1 (6 bases). CDR1 KGHDR and CDR2 SFDVKD come from the germline V gene. The CDR3 runs 12 residues. The V end was cut by 7 bases, the J end by 3 bases, with 9 bases between. Here the CDR3 reads CATRRTVYEQYV. In DNA form, the CDR3 reads TGTGCCACCAGGCGGACAGTCTACGAGCAGTACGTC.